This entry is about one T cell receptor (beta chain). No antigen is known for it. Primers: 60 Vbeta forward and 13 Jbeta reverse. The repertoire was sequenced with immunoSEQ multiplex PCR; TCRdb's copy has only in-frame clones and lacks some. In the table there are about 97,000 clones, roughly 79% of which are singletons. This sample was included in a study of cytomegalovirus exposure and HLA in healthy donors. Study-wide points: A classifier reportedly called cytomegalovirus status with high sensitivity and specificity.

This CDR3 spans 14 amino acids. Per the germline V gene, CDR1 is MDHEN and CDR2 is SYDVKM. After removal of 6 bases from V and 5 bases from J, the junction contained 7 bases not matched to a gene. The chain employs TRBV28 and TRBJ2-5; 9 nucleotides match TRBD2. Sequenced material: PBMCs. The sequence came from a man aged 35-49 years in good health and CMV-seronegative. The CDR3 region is CASSLRGGWETQYF. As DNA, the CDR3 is TGTGCCAGCAGCTTGCGGGGGGGCTGGGAGACCCAGTACTTC.